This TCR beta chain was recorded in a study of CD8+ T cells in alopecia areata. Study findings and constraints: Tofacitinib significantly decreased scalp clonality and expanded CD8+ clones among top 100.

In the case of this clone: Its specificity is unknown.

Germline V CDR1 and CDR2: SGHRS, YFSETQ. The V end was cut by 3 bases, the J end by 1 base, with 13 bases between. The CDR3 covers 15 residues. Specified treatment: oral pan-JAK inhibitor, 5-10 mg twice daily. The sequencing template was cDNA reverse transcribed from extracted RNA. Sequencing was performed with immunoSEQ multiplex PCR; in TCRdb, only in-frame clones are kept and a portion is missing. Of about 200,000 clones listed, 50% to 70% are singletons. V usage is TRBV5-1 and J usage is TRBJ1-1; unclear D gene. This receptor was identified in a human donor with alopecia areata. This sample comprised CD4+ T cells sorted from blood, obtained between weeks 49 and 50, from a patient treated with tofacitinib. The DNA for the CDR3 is TGCGCCAGCAGCTCCCCGGGTTTCGGGAACACTGAAGCTTTCTTT. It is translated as CASSSPGFGNTEAFF.